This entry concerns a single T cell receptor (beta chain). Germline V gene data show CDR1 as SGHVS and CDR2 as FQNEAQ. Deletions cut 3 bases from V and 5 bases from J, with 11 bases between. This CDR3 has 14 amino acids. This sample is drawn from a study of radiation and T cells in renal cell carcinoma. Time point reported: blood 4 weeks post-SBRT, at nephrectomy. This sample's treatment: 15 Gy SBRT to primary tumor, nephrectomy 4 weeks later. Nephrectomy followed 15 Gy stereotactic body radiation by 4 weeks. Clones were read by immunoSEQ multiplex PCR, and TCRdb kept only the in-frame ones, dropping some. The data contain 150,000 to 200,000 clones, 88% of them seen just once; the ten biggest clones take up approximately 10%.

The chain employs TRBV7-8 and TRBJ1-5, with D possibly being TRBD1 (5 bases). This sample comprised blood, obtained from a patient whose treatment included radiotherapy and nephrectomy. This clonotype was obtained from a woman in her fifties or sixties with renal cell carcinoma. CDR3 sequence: CASSFYGADQPQHF. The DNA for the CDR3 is TGTGCCAGCAGCTTCTACGGGGCGGATCAGCCCCAGCATTTT. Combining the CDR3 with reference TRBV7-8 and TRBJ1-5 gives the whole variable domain GAGVSQSPRYKVAKRGQDVALRCDPISGHVSLFWYQQALGQGPEFLTYFQNEAQLDKSGLPSDRFFAERPEGSVSTLKIQRTQQEDSAVYLCASSFYGADQPQHFGDGTRLSIL.